These T cell receptor beta chains were read from a single sample in a study of shared clonotypes between healthy human individuals. Data came from immunoSEQ multiplex PCR; TCRdb stores just in-frame clones and leaves some out. The sample contains around 500,000 clones, around three quarters of which appear only once. The sequenced sample was PBMCs. These TCRs come from a woman in her thirties or forties in good health. Some clones in this sample may be carry-over from other donors' samples. CDR3s include the opening cysteine and the closing phenylalanine or tryptophan. A D gene is named only where the DNA matches it firmly. Expanded clones are given a class, and other clones once, few, many or no size at all.

TRBV5-6	TRBD1	.	TRBJ1-4	TGTGCCAGCAGCTTGAACAGGGGGGTTGAAAAACTGTTTTTT	CASSLNRGVEKLFF
TRBV6-1	TRBD1	.	TRBJ2-7	TGTGCCAGCAGTTCAGGGGGAAACGATGGCAGGCAGTACTTC	CASSSGGNDGRQYF
TRBV28	.	.	TRBJ2-7	TGTGCCAGCAGTTTGGGCGGAAGGGCCCCTCCCTACGAGCAGTACTTC	CASSLGGRAPPYEQYF
TRBV4-2	.	.	TRBJ2-3	TGTGCCAGCAGCGCACAATCAGATACGCAGTATTTT	CASSAQSDTQYF
TRBV28	.	.	TRBJ2-5	TGTGCCAGCAGTTTCCGGACAGGTCGGGGGGAGACCCAGTACTTC	CASSFRTGRGETQYF
TRBV30	.	.	TRBJ2-7	TGTGCCTGGAGTGTCCGGCCAGGGGACCCGGGATACTTC	CAWSVRPGDPGYF
TRBV6-5	.	.	TRBJ2-7	TGTGCCAGCAGTTACAAGGCCGAGGGCCGGTACGAGCAGTACTTC	CASSYKAEGRYEQYF
TRBV11-3	.	.	TRBJ2-3	TGTGCCAGCAGCTTAGGTTCGGCGCAGTATTTT	CASSLGSAQYF
TRBV4-2	TRBD1	.	TRBJ1-2	TGTGCCAGCAGCCCGACCGACAGGGCCTATGGCTACACCTTC	CASSPTDRAYGYTF
TRBV7-6	TRBD2	.	TRBJ2-7	TGTGCCAGCAGCTTACTTGCGGGAGGGCCGGGATCCTACGAGCAGTACTTC	CASSLLAGGPGSYEQYF
TRBV6-5	TRBD1	.	TRBJ2-7	TGTGCCAGCAGTGAGGGCGACAGGGGCGGCGAGCAGTACTTC	CASSEGDRGGEQYF
TRBV7-2	TRBD2	.	TRBJ2-1	TGTGCCAGCAGCTTAGATCTAGCGGGAGGGTTCCAGTTCTTC	CASSLDLAGGFQFF
TRBV5-1	.	.	TRBJ2-7	TGCGCCAGCAGCCCCGAGGGCGGCTTCTTTTCCTACGAGCAGTACTTC	CASSPEGGFFSYEQYF
TRBV9	.	.	TRBJ1-4	TGTGCCAGCAGCGTAGAGGCGGGTAGTGGGAAACTGTTTTTT	CASSVEAGSGKLFF
TRBV7-8	.	.	TRBJ2-7	TGTGCCAGCAGTCGCACGGGAGTAGAAACCTACGAGCAGTACTTC	CASSRTGVETYEQYF
TRBV15	.	few	TRBJ1-3	TGTGCCACCAGCAGAACAGCTTCCGGAAACACCATATATTTT	CATSRTASGNTIYF
TRBV27	.	.	TRBJ2-7	TGTGCCAGCAGTTTGACCAGGGAATACGAGCAGTACTTC	CASSLTREYEQYF
TRBV6-1	.	few	TRBJ2-2	TGTGCCAGCAGTGAGGCGCCGGGACTCGACACCGGGGAGCTGTTTTTT	CASSEAPGLDTGELFF
TRBV7-9	TRBD1	.	TRBJ2-7	TGTGCCAGCAGCCCGACAGGGGCGATCGACGAGCAGTACTTC	CASSPTGAIDEQYF
TRBV7-8	.	.	TRBJ2-5	TGTGCCAGCAGCAACAGGAGGGCAGGAGAGACCCAGTACTTC	CASSNRRAGETQYF
TRBV27	TRBD1	.	TRBJ1-1	TGTGCCAGCAGCAAAAACAGGGGAAGCACTGAAGCTTTCTTT	CASSKNRGSTEAFF
TRBV6-1	TRBD2	.	TRBJ2-1	TGTGCCAGCAGTGAACCCCCCGCTAGCGGGAGATACAATGAGCAGTTCTTC	CASSEPPASGRYNEQFF
TRBV19	.	.	TRBJ2-3	TGTGCCAGTCGAACTAGTAGCAGCACAGATACGCAGTATTTT	CASRTSSSTDTQYF
TRBV5-1	TRBD1	.	TRBJ1-1	TGCGCCAGCAGCAATAGCAGGGGGTTCGGGAACCCTGAAGCTTTCTTT	CASSNSRGFGNPEAFF
TRBV5-6	TRBD2	.	TRBJ2-3	TGTGCCAGCAGCTGGACTAGCGGGACCAACACAGATACGCAGTATTTT	CASSWTSGTNTDTQYF
TRBV7-9	.	.	TRBJ2-1	TGTGCCAGCAGATCGGAAGAGGGTGACTCCTACAATGAGCAGTTCTTC	CASRSEEGDSYNEQFF
TRBV2	TRBD1	.	TRBJ1-5	TGTGCCAGCAGCGGGACAGGGTTCAATCAGCCCCAGCATTTT	CASSGTGFNQPQHF
TRBV7-8	TRBD1	.	TRBJ2-2	TGTGCCAGCAGCTTAACGGACAGGGGGCGATCCGGGGAGCTGTTTTTT	CASSLTDRGRSGELFF
TRBV28	.	.	TRBJ1-5	TGTGCCAGCAGTCCCGACGGCCGTGCCGGGCCCCAGCATTTT	CASSPDGRAGPQHF
TRBV28	.	.	TRBJ2-7	TGTGCCAGCAGTTTAGATTTTAGCCGTTCCTACGAGCAGTACTTC	CASSLDFSRSYEQYF
TRBV11-2	.	.	TRBJ2-2	TGTGCCAGCAGCTTAGGAAGGAGCGGGGAGCTGTTTTTT	CASSLGRSGELFF
TRBV7-8	.	.	TRBJ2-7	TGTGCCAGCAGCCATGGCATTGGAACGGGAGTAAGCGCCTACGAGCAGTACTTC	CASSHGIGTGVSAYEQYF
TRBV18	.	.	TRBJ1-4	TGTGCCAGCTCACCCGGGGGAGAAAAACTGTTTTTT	CASSPGGEKLFF
TRBV19	TRBD1	.	TRBJ2-2	TGTGCCAGTAGTATCAGGGGGCTGAACACCGGGGAGCTGTTTTTT	CASSIRGLNTGELFF
TRBV27	TRBD2	.	TRBJ2-2	TGTGCCAGCAGTGCCACTAGCGGGAGGTACACCGGGGAGCTGTTTTTT	CASSATSGRYTGELFF
TRBV19	TRBD1	.	TRBJ2-7	TGTGCCAGTAGTATGGGGACAGGGGACTCGACCTACGAGCAGTACTTC	CASSMGTGDSTYEQYF
TRBV7-3	TRBD1	.	TRBJ2-7	TGTGCCAGCAGCTTAGAAGGACAGGGGTCCTACGAGCAGTACTTC	CASSLEGQGSYEQYF
TRBV10-3	.	few	TRBJ1-1	TGTGCCATCAGTGGGGCCCCCCGAGAGGGCGACACTGAAGCTTTCTTT	CAISGAPREGDTEAFF
TRBV19	.	.	TRBJ2-1	TGTGCCAGTAGGCCGGGACTGAGCACCTACAATGAGCAGTTCTTC	CASRPGLSTYNEQFF
TRBV19	.	.	TRBJ2-5	TGTGCCACAGAAGGGGGAGGGGAGACCCAGTACTTC	CATEGGGETQYF
TRBV2	.	.	TRBJ1-4	TGTGCCAGCAGGGAGGACGGGGGGGAAAAACTGTTTTTT	CASREDGGEKLFF
TRBV7-9	TRBD1	.	TRBJ2-3	TGTGCCAGCAGCTTAAAAGGGGGCGGCACAGATACGCAGTATTTT	CASSLKGGGTDTQYF
TRBV7-3	TRBD2	once	TRBJ2-3	TGTGCCAGCAGTCTACGGACTAGCGGGAGAATGGGGTTAGCAGATACGCAGTATTTT	CASSLRTSGRMGLADTQYF
TRBV7-2	.	.	TRBJ2-5	TGTGCCAGCAGCTTACTTGGAACAGAACACCAAGAGACCCAGTACTTC	CASSLLGTEHQETQYF
TRBV15	TRBD1	.	TRBJ2-5	TGTGCCACCAGCCTACAGGGGGGAGAGACCCAGTACTTC	CATSLQGGETQYF